The subject of this entry is one TCR beta chain. This entry comes from a study of cytomegalovirus exposure and HLA in healthy donors. The length of the CDR3 is 14 residues. V was pared by 4 bases and J by 0 bases, with 8 bases between. In germline, CDR1 is MNHEY, CDR2 SMNVEV (reference sequence). A multiplex PCR was run with 60 Vbeta primers and 13 Jbeta primers. Produced via immunoSEQ multiplex PCR; TCRdb's table is partial and in-frame only. The repertoire holds some 140,000 clones, 60% to 85% seen once, with 1% to 1.5% in the top ten. This chain connects TRBV27 to TRBJ2-3; D not certain. The TCR was taken from a male donor in good health and CMV-seropositive. Sequencing was performed on PBMCs. This CDR3 reads CASSSSPSTDTQYF. The CDR3, as DNA: TGTGCCAGCAGTTCCTCCCCTAGCACAGATACGCAGTATTTT.